This TCR beta chain came from a study of ipilimumab plus nivolumab after autologous stem cell transplantation. Study-level information: A median of about eight nivolumab and 4 or 5 ipilimumab doses were given. The DLBCL cohort had primary refractory and relapsed disease, with 18-month progression-free survival of approximately 83% and 30%.

Starting 14 to 28 days after autologous transplant, ipilimumab 1 mg/kg was given. Sequencing used immunoSEQ multiplex PCR; TCRdb keeps in-frame clones, though not all of them. This table holds about 19,000 clones, around 81% found once. The receptor's source is a male donor with diffuse large B-cell lymphoma. This sample comprised PBMCs, obtained in a trial of ipilimumab plus nivolumab as post-transplant consolidation.

Here the CDR3 DNA reads TGTGCCAGCAGCCAAGGGGGTCCCCCCTCCGAGCAGTACTTC. Protein: CASSQGGPPSEQYF. The rearrangement links TRBV7-9 to TRBJ2-7; tentative D call: TRBD1 (6 bases). The V end was cut by 5 bases, the J end by 6 bases, with 17 bases between. Germline CDR1 is SEHNR and CDR2 is FQNEAQ (reference sequence). The CDR3 length is 14 residues.